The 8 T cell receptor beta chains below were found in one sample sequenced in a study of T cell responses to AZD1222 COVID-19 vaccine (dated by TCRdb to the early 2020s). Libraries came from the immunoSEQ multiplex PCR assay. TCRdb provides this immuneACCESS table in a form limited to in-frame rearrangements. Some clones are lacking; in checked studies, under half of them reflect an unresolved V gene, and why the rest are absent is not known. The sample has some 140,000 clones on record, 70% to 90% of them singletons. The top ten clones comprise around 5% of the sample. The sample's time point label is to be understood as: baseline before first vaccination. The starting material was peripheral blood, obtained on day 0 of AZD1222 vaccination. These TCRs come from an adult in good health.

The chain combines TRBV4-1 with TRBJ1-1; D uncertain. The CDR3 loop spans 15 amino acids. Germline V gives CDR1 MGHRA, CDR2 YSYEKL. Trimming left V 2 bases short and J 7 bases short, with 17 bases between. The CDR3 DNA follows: TGCGCCAGCAGCCAAACCGGGCAAGGAGGGTTTGAAGCTTTCTTT. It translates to CASSQTGQGGFEAFF.

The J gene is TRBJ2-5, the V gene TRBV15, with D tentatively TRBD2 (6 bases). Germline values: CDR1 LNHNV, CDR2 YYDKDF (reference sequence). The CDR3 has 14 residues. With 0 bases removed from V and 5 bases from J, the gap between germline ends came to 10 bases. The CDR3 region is CATSREGGRETQYF. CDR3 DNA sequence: TGTGCCACCAGCAGAGAGGGTGGGAGGGAGACCCAGTACTTC.

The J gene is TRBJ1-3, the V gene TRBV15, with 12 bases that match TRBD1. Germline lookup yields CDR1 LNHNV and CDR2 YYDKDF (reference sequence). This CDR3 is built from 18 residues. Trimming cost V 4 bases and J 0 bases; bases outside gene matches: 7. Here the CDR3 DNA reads TGTGCCACCAGCACCGGGACAGGGGGCTTCTACTCTGGAAACACCATATATTTT. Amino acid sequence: CATSTGTGGFYSGNTIYF.

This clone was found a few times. The CDR3 here is CASSLGPYDNEQFF. CDR3 sequence (DNA): TGCGCCAGCAGCTTGGGGCCGTACGACAATGAGCAGTTCTTC. The chain combines TRBV5-1 with TRBJ2-1; D is uncertain. The CDR3 has 14 residues. V gave up 0 bases and J gave up 5 bases, with 9 bases separating them. CDR1 SGHRS and CDR2 YFSETQ come from the germline V gene.

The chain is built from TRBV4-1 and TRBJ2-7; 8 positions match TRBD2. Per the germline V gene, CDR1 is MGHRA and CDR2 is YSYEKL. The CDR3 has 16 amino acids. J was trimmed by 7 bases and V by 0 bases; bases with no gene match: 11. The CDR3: CASSQDSLAGLKEQYF. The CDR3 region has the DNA TGCGCCAGCAGCCAAGATAGCCTAGCGGGCCTTAAGGAGCAGTACTTC.

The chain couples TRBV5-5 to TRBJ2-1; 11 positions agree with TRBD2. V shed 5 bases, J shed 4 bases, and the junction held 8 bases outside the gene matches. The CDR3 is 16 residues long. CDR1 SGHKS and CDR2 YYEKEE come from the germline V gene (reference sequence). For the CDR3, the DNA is TGTGCCAGCAGTAGGGGACTAGCGGACAGGTACAATGAGCAGTTCTTC. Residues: CASSRGLADRYNEQFF.

The CDR3 loop reads CATSRGRATYEQYF. The CDR3 DNA is TGTGCCACCAGCAGAGGCCGGGCAACCTACGAGCAGTACTTC. The chain carries TRBV15 and TRBJ2-7; no definite D call. The ends were cut back, 1 base at V and 2 bases at J, with 9 bases in the middle. This CDR3 contains 14 residues. Per the germline V gene, CDR1 is LNHNV and CDR2 is YYDKDF (reference sequence). The complete variable domain, with remaining parts taken from reference TRBV15 and TRBJ2-7, reads DAMVIQNPRYQVTQFGKPVTLSCSQTLNHNVMYWYQQKSSQAPKLLFHYYDKDFNNEADTPDNFQSRRPNTSFCFLDIRSPGLGDTAMYLCATSRGRATYEQYFGPGTRLTVT.

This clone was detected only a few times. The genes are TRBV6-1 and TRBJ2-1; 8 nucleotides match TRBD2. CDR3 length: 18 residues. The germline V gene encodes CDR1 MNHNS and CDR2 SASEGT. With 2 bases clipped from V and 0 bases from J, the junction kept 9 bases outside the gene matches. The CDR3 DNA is TGTGCCAGCAGTGAAACGGGAGGGGACATAAGCTCCTACAATGAGCAGTTCTTC. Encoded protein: CASSETGGDISSYNEQFF.